The 14 T cell receptor beta chains in this list originate from one sample, sequenced in a study of blood T cell repertoires in COVID-19. Repertoires were generated with immunoSEQ multiplex PCR, while TCRdb's copy carries only in-frame clones and drops some. The sample shows tens of thousands of clones, more than 85% of them seen only once. Sequenced material: peripheral blood. The receptors shown here come from an elderly woman with acute or convalescent COVID-19.

The chain couples TRBV7-2 to TRBJ1-2; D unclear. The V and J ends lost 5 bases and 8 bases respectively, with 12 bases between them. Germline loops: CDR1 SGHTA, CDR2 FQGNSA. CDR3 length equals 12 residues. CDR3 residues: CASSPDAGGYTF. CDR3 DNA: TGTGCCAGCAGCCCGGATGCGGGCGGCTACACCTTC.

The chain couples TRBV6-2 or TRBV6-3 to TRBJ2-7; a possible D gene is TRBD1 (8 bases). Looked up from germline, CDR1 is MNHEY and CDR2 is SVGEGT. CDR3 length: 14 amino acids. Between the trimmed V and J ends, which lost 3 bases and 3 bases, there was a span of 12 bases. The CDR3 DNA follows: TGTGCCAGCAGTTATACAGGGGGGGTCTACGAGCAGTACTTC. Its protein product is CASSYTGGVYEQYF.

Worth noting for this clone: The same CDR3 also results from other DNA sequences found in this sample. V gene TRBV7-6 combines with J gene TRBJ1-1, with D possibly TRBD1 on 6 matching bases. The germline V gene encodes CDR1 SGHVS and CDR2 FNYEAQ. The CDR3 has 15 amino acids. Trimming removed 2 bases from V and 0 bases from J, with 10 bases in between. DNA of the CDR3: TGTGCCAGCAGCTTATTAACAGGGATGAACACTGAAGCTTTCTTT. The encoded protein is CASSLLTGMNTEAFF.

The chain couples TRBV2 to TRBJ2-5; D is undetermined. V gave up 6 bases and J gave up 5 bases, with 10 bases separating them. Germline V gene sequence: CDR1 SNHLY, CDR2 FYNNEI. The CDR3 spans 12 residues. The CDR3 DNA sequence: TGTGCCAGCAGGCGGTCAGACGAGACCCAGTACTTC. Translation gives CASRRSDETQYF.

This clone was recorded only once. The chain joins TRBV21-1 to TRBJ2-2; TRBD2 is the table's D call and was not checked against the DNA. TRBV21-1 is recorded as a pseudogene. The CDR3 is 19 amino acids. The DNA for the CDR3 is TGTGCCAGCAGCAAAAGGCCATTTACTAGCGCGGATTTTGCCGGGGAGCTGTTTTTT. The encoded protein is CASSKRPFTSADFAGELFF.

The gene calls are TRBV19 and TRBJ1-2; 8 bases fit TRBD1. V was pared by 3 bases and J by 3 bases, with 0 bases of the junction left unmatched. The CDR3 is 13 amino acids. Looked up from germline, CDR1 is LNHDA and CDR2 is SQIVND (reference sequence). The CDR3 loop is CASSMGQDYGYTF. The CDR3 coding sequence is TGTGCCAGTAGTATGGGACAGGACTATGGCTACACCTTC.

The V and J genes are TRBV5-1 and TRBJ1-1; 9 bases are shared with TRBD1. The CDR3 consists of 14 residues. CDR1 and CDR2 (germline): SGHRS, YFSETQ. The V gene end was trimmed by 2 bases and the J gene end by 1 base; junction bases not matched to a gene: 0. CDR3 in amino acids: CASSLQGANTEAFF. CDR3 coding DNA: TGCGCCAGCAGCTTACAGGGGGCGAACACTGAAGCTTTCTTT.

The rearrangement links TRBV5-1 to TRBJ2-7; 7 bases align to TRBD1. This CDR3 contains 15 residues. J lost 1 base, V lost 3 bases, and 7 bases had no gene match. Germline loops: CDR1 SGHRS, CDR2 YFSETQ. The CDR3 DNA sequence: TGCGCCAGCAGCTCGACAGGGTTGAAGTCCTACGAGCAGTACTTC. Its translation: CASSSTGLKSYEQYF.

The chain employs TRBV4-1 and TRBJ2-7, with 7 nucleotides matching TRBD1. V was clipped by 5 bases and J by 3 bases; unmatched bases: 10. This CDR3 spans 15 amino acids. Per germline, CDR1 MGHRA and CDR2 YSYEKL. The CDR3: CASSDRQGDHYEQYF. The CDR3 coding sequence is TGCGCCAGCAGCGACCGACAGGGCGACCACTACGAGCAGTACTTC.

This clone was picked up a small number of times. The V gene is TRBV19, the J gene TRBJ2-5; 12 positions agree with TRBD2. The germline gives CDR1 LNHDA, CDR2 SQIVND (reference sequence). The CDR3 consists of 17 residues. V shed 6 bases and J 6 bases; nucleotides not matched to a gene: 14. CDR3 sequence reads: CASRGLRTSGVGKTQYF. The CDR3 nucleotides are TGTGCCAGTAGAGGGCTTCGGACTAGCGGGGTCGGAAAGACCCAGTACTTC.

The chain uses TRBV5-1 and TRBJ2-1; 7 bases are a match to TRBD2. The ends lost 0 bases at V and 2 bases at J; junction bases unmatched: 2. This CDR3 has 15 amino acids. The germline V gene has CDR1 SGHRS and CDR2 YFSETQ. Here the CDR3 reads CASSLGGGPYNEQFF. DNA for the CDR3: TGCGCCAGCAGCTTGGGCGGGGGACCCTACAATGAGCAGTTCTTC.

The chain combines TRBV24-1 with TRBJ1-3, with 7 bases identical to TRBD1. The CDR3 is made up of 17 amino acids. Germline assignment: CDR1 KGHDR and CDR2 SFDVKD. Trimming took 0 bases from V and 4 from J; bases not matched to a gene: 8. The CDR3: CATSDLPIDRVGNTIYF. CDR3 coding DNA: TGTGCCACCAGTGATTTGCCAATAGACAGGGTCGGAAACACCATATATTTT.

The chain is built from TRBV30 and TRBJ2-3; TRBD1 matches at 8 bases. The V gene's germline CDR1 is GTSNPN and CDR2 SVGIG (reference sequence). The V segment lost 1 base and the J segment 1 base; nucleotides outside the gene matches: 4. The length of the CDR3 is 15 residues. DNA for the CDR3: TGTGCCTGGAGTGGACAGGGGTCCCGCACAGATACGCAGTATTTT. Translation gives CAWSGQGSRTDTQYF.

The V gene is TRBV5-1, the J gene TRBJ2-7, with 8 bases aligning to TRBD2. CDR3 length: 14 amino acids. In germline, CDR1 is SGHRS, CDR2 YFSETQ. The ends lost 3 bases at V and 2 bases at J; junction bases unmatched: 4. CDR3 DNA sequence: TGCGCCAGCAGCTCTTCCGGGGGGGCCTACGAGCAGTACTTC. Its translation is CASSSSGGAYEQYF.